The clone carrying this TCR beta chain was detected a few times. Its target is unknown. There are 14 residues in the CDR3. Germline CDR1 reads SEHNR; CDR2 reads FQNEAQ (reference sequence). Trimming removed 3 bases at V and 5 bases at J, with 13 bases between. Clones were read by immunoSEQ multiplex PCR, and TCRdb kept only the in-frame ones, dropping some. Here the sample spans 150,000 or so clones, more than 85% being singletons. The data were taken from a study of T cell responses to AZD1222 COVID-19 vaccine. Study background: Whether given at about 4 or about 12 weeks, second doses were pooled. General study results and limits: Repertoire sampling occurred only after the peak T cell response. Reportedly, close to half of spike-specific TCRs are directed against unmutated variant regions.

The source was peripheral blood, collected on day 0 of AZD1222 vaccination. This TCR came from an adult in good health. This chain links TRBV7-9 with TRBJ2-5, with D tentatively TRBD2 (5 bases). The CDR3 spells CASSFGLKDETQYF. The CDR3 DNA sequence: TGTGCCAGCAGCTTCGGACTCAAAGATGAGACCCAGTACTTC. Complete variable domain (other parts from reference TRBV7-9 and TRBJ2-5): DTGVSQNPRHKITKRGQNVTFRCDPISEHNRLYWYRQTLGQGPEFLTYFQNEAQLEKSRLLSDRFSAERPKGSFSTLEIQRTEQGDSAMYLCASSFGLKDETQYFGPGTRLLVL.